Following are 22 T cell receptor beta chains from one sample sequenced in a study of T-cell reconstitution after alpha-beta-depleted transplantation in children. TCRbeta library preparation incorporated unique molecular identifiers. TCRdb redid the calling of the PCR reads with MiXCR, one entry per CDR3 protein. Seen here are 500,000 to 600,000 distinct CDR3 sequences, about 18% observed once, and the top ten hold roughly 3.3%. The source material was PBMCs from the stem cell graft donor, sampled from the stem cell graft. The receptors stem from a human donor who donated a stem cell graft to a child with acute lymphoblastic leukemia.

This clonotype turned up a few times. The chain employs TRBV9 and TRBJ2-3, with 9 bases matching TRBD2. Per germline, CDR1 SGDLS and CDR2 YYNGEE. V was clipped by 2 bases and J by 2 bases; unmatched bases: 9. The length of the CDR3 is 17 residues. The CDR3 region is CASSVYWASGITDTQYF. The CDR3 DNA sequence: TGTGCCAGCAGCGTGTACTGGGCTAGCGGGATCACAGATACGCAGTATTTT.

The chain employs TRBV4-1 and TRBJ1-2; D is perhaps TRBD1 (5 bases). V gave up 3 bases and J gave up 0 bases, with 11 bases separating them. The germline gives CDR1 MGHRA, CDR2 YSYEKL. The CDR3 runs 15 residues. The DNA for the CDR3 is TGCGCCAGCAGCCAGCCAGGGCTACCTAACTATGGCTACACCTTC. Its protein product is CASSQPGLPNYGYTF.

The chain has TRBV25-1 and TRBJ2-2; D is undetermined. CDR1 and CDR2 (germline): MGHDK, SYGVNS. V lost 3 bases and J lost 5, with 7 bases in between. This CDR3 comprises 13 residues. The CDR3 bases are TGTGCCAGCAGTGACCCGCCAACCGGGGAGCTGTTTTTT. Translation: CASSDPPTGELFF.

This clonotype was detected a few times. The chain carries TRBV20-1 and TRBJ1-5, with D unclear. This CDR3 region has 12 residues. CDR1 DFQATT and CDR2 SNEGSKA come from the germline V gene (reference sequence). The V gene lost 6 bases and the J gene lost 5 bases, with 11 bases spanning the gap. CDR3 amino acids: CSALYSDQPQHF. CDR3 nucleotides: TGCAGTGCCCTATATTCAGATCAGCCCCAGCATTTT.

The V gene is TRBV5-1, the J gene TRBJ2-4, with D possibly being TRBD2 (5 bases). V was pared by 4 bases and J by 9 bases, with 14 bases between. The CDR3 is 13 residues long. From germline, CDR1 is SGHRS and CDR2 YFSETQ. CDR3 bases: TGCGCCAGCAGCGACCTGGGGAGAAGCATTCAGTACTTC. It specifies CASSDLGRSIQYF.

The chain uses TRBV20-1 and TRBJ1-6; possibly TRBD1 for D (6 bases). The CDR3 covers 17 residues. Trimming took off 4 bases at V and 8 bases at J, with 24 bases between the two ends. CDR1 and CDR2 (germline): DFQATT, SNEGSKA (reference sequence). DNA for the CDR3: TGCAGTGCTACCGGGGGCCTAGGTGGAGGGGACGATTCACCCCTCCACTTT. As protein: CSATGGLGGGDDSPLHF.

This clonotype was found a few times. This chain connects TRBV20-1 to TRBJ2-3, with D uncertain. Between the trimmed V and J ends, which lost 6 bases and 0 bases, there was a span of 16 bases. The CDR3 totals 15 residues. Germline values: CDR1 DFQATT, CDR2 SNEGSKA (reference sequence). CDR3 in DNA: TGCAGTGCCGAAGAGACGGTCACTAGCACAGATACGCAGTATTTT. Protein product: CSAEETVTSTDTQYF.

This clonotype was observed a few times. V gene TRBV5-1 combines with J gene TRBJ2-2; 10 bases line up with TRBD2. From germline, CDR1 is SGHRS and CDR2 YFSETQ. With 0 bases clipped from V and 4 bases from J, the junction kept 3 bases outside the gene matches. The CDR3 runs to 16 residues. The CDR3 spells CASSLVLAGATGELFF. The CDR3 nucleotides read TGCGCCAGCAGCTTGGTTCTAGCGGGAGCCACCGGGGAGCTGTTTTTT.

This clonotype appeared a few times. The CDR3 nucleotides read TGTGCCAGCTCACCATCCTTAGCGGGAGTCCGAATCGAGCAGTACTTC. As protein: CASSPSLAGVRIEQYF. J is TRBJ2-7 and V is TRBV18, with TRBD2 matching 9 bases. This CDR3 contains 16 residues. J lost 6 bases, V lost 2 bases, and 11 bases had no gene match. The germline gives CDR1 KGHSH, CDR2 LQKENI.

The chain links TRBV20-1 to TRBJ2-5, with D possibly matching TRBD2 (5 bases). The CDR3 extends over 15 amino acids. The V end lost 8 bases, the J end lost 3 bases, and 22 bases lay between the germline ends. Germline CDR1 DFQATT, CDR2 SNEGSKA (reference sequence). CDR3 DNA sequence: TGCAGTACCCGCTGGAGGCGAGGCCTCAAAGAGACCCAGTACTTC. Translation gives CSTRWRRGLKETQYF.

The chain uses TRBV2 and TRBJ2-7, with TRBD1 matching 7 bases. This CDR3 spans 15 amino acids. The V and J ends lost 6 bases and 2 bases, in that order; junction bases with no gene match: 10. CDR1 is SNHLY, CDR2 FYNNEI, per germline. CDR3 amino acids: CASSLGQKLTYEQYF. The CDR3 coding sequence is TGTGCCAGCAGCCTGGGACAGAAGCTAACCTACGAGCAGTACTTC. Combining the CDR3 with reference TRBV2 and TRBJ2-7 gives the whole variable domain EPEVTQTPSHQVTQMGQEVILRCVPISNHLYFYWYRQILGQKVEFLVSFYNNEISEKSEIFDDQFSVERPDGSNFTLKIRSTKLEDSAMYFCASSLGQKLTYEQYFGPGTRLTVT.

The chain has TRBV12-3 or TRBV12-4 and TRBJ1-1; TRBD1 matches 10 bases. This CDR3 comprises 15 residues. V shed 5 bases, J shed 4 bases, and the junction held 7 bases outside the gene matches. The chain's CDR3 is CASSPGQGRLTEAFF. As DNA, the CDR3 is TGTGCCAGCAGTCCGGGACAGGGGAGACTCACTGAAGCTTTCTTT.

The V call is TRBV15, the J call TRBJ2-5; D call uncertain. The germline gives CDR1 LNHNV, CDR2 YYDKDF (reference sequence). The CDR3 is made up of 17 amino acids. Trimming shortened V by 6 bases and J by 0 bases, and 20 bases separated the two germline ends. CDR3 amino acids: CATRTGRERRNQETQYF. CDR3 in DNA: TGTGCCACCAGAACCGGACGCGAAAGGCGAAACCAAGAGACCCAGTACTTC.

This sequence joins TRBV20-1 and TRBJ2-7; TRBD2 is a possible D gene (6 bases). This CDR3 is built from 13 residues. The germline V gene has CDR1 DFQATT and CDR2 SNEGSKA (reference sequence). The V and J ends lost 4 bases and 6 bases respectively, with 16 bases between them. The CDR3 loop is CSATRGMGGEQYF. The CDR3 region has the DNA TGCAGTGCTACCCGGGGTATGGGGGGCGAGCAGTACTTC.

This clonotype was counted a few times. The chain employs TRBV12-3 or TRBV12-4 and TRBJ2-1, with D possibly being TRBD2 (5 bases). V lost 11 bases and J 7 bases, leaving 24 bases between the germline ends. The CDR3 has 15 residues. The CDR3 nucleotides read TGTGCCGCGCAGAAGGACTCATCCCGGCGAAATGAGCAGTTCTTC. It translates to CAAQKDSSRRNEQFF.

V and J are TRBV5-1 and TRBJ2-7, with 9 positions matching TRBD1. CDR1 SGHRS and CDR2 YFSETQ come from the germline V gene. The CDR3 contains 14 residues. Trimming took 2 bases from V and 5 from J; bases not matched to a gene: 5. This chain's CDR3 is CASSLDRGSDEQYF. The DNA for the CDR3 is TGCGCCAGCAGCTTAGACAGGGGGTCAGACGAGCAGTACTTC.

This clonotype was observed a few times. The chain employs TRBV20-1 and TRBJ2-7; the D gene is possibly TRBD2 (6 bases). Germline CDR1 reads DFQATT; CDR2 reads SNEGSKA (reference sequence). The length of the CDR3 is 15 residues. The V and J ends lost 0 bases and 3 bases respectively, with 15 bases between them. The CDR3 is CSARDRRDRYYEQYF. CDR3 sequence (DNA): TGCAGTGCTAGAGATCGGCGGGACCGTTACTACGAGCAGTACTTC.

V gene TRBV2 combines with J gene TRBJ2-3; the D gene is possibly TRBD2 (6 bases). The CDR3 totals 15 residues. V lost 7 bases, J lost 1 base, and 15 bases lay in between. Germline lookup yields CDR1 SNHLY and CDR2 FYNNEI. The CDR3 DNA follows: TGTGCCAGCACAATAAGGCCTAGCGGCACAGATACGCAGTATTTT. Its protein is CASTIRPSGTDTQYF. The complete variable domain, with remaining parts taken from reference TRBV2 and TRBJ2-3, reads EPEVTQTPSHQVTQMGQEVILRCVPISNHLYFYWYRQILGQKVEFLVSFYNNEISEKSEIFDDQFSVERPDGSNFTLKIRSTKLEDSAMYFCASTIRPSGTDTQYFGPGTRLTVL.

The chain uses TRBV11-1 and TRBJ2-7, with a possible D match to TRBD1 (5 bases). The germline gives CDR1 SGHAT, CDR2 FQDESV (reference sequence). The V gene lost 0 bases and the J gene lost 4 bases, with 22 bases spanning the gap. The CDR3 consists of 18 residues. The CDR3 DNA sequence: TGTGCCAGCAGCTTAGCGGGGTTCTCAGGACACTCACTTTACGAGCAGTACTTC. Residues: CASSLAGFSGHSLYEQYF.

The chain links TRBV5-1 to TRBJ2-1; D gene unclear. The CDR3 loop spans 16 amino acids. Trimming removed 1 base from V and 8 bases from J, with 19 bases in between. CDR1 is SGHRS and CDR2 is YFSETQ in the germline V gene. The CDR3 nucleotides read TGCGCCAGCAGCTTGAGTCTACCCTCTCGGGTGGATGAGCAGTTCTTC. It is translated as CASSLSLPSRVDEQFF. The full variable domain, rest sourced from reference TRBV5-1 and TRBJ2-1, is KAGVTQTPRYLIKTRGQQVTLSCSPISGHRSVSWYQQTPGQGLQFLFEYFSETQRNKGNFPGRFSGRQFSNSRSEMNVSTLELGDSALYLCASSLSLPSRVDEQFFGPGTRLTVL.

This clonotype was counted at least ten times. This chain links TRBV10-2 with TRBJ2-7; 10 bases are shared with TRBD2. The junction had 7 bases not matched to a gene; V was cut back by 1 base and J by 13 bases. The germline gives CDR1 WSHSY, CDR2 SAAADI. This CDR3 is 13 amino acids long. CDR3: CASSEYGTSEKYF. Written as DNA, the CDR3 is TGCGCCAGCAGTGAGTACGGGACTAGCGAAAAATACTTC.

This clonotype has just a few counts. The V and J genes are TRBV18 and TRBJ2-1, with D possibly matching TRBD1 (5 bases). The germline V and J ends were trimmed by 8 bases and 6 bases, with 17 bases remaining between them. The length of the CDR3 is 14 residues. Germline V lookup: CDR1 KGHSH, CDR2 LQKENI. The CDR3 protein is CASMETAGINEQFF. The CDR3 nucleotides read TGTGCCAGCATGGAGACGGCAGGGATCAATGAGCAGTTCTTC.